The TCR beta chain under discussion was sequenced for a study of T cell repertoires in cytomegalovirus infection. For the study at large: HLA-C-restricted CMV epitopes, recently identified, and well-studied HLA-B-restricted ones were used by the study. It was the public TCR beta signatures that indicated both CMV infection and matching HLA type.

Notes on this clonotype: The antigen remains unidentified.

Whole-study results and caveats: CMV carriers having the relevant HLA were flagged by cumulative public TCR beta family frequency.

One entry per CDR3 protein results from TCRdb running MiXCR on the reads. The table lists some 270,000 distinct CDR3 sequences, less than 25% of them singletons. Germline CDR1 and CDR2: GTSNPN and SVGIG (reference sequence). The CDR3 length is 12 residues. V was clipped by 8 bases and J by 2 bases, with 12 bases between them. This clonotype was obtained from a human donor in good health (CMV status not recorded). Some clones in this sample may be carry-over from other donors' samples. The genes are TRBV30 and TRBJ1-1, with a possible D match to TRBD1 (6 bases). The sequencing here drew on cultured PBMCs, taken from culture after CMV antigen stimulation. The CDR3 nucleotides read TGTGCCGGGGGGGCTGTAAACACTGAAGCTTTCTTT. Its translation: CAGGAVNTEAFF.